This TCR beta chain emerged from a study of blood T cells in healthy people across ages. Study-wide results and caveats: Bulk PBMC profiling left naive and antigen-experienced comparisons inconclusive.

The sample holds many counts of this clonotype. Its antigen remains unknown. The sample, approximately 10 milliliters of peripheral blood, was drawn from each donor. Per sample, at least 5 micrograms of total RNA were extracted. Combining a sample-barcoded 5' primer with a J-beta primer mix, a second PCR ran for about 6 to 11 cycles. TCRdb redid the calling of the 5' RACE reads with MiXCR, one entry per CDR3 protein. Here the sample spans 1.5 million to 2 million distinct CDR3 sequences, about 28% being singletons. The receptor's source is a woman aged 25 to 45 in good health. The material sequenced was blood.

The CDR3 loop is CATSRLRGGYEQYF. The CDR3 coding sequence is TGTGCCACCAGCAGACTCCGCGGCGGCTACGAGCAGTACTTC. The rearrangement joins TRBV15 to TRBJ2-7, with no clear D. Germline V CDR1 and CDR2: LNHNV, YYDKDF (reference sequence). This CDR3 contains 14 residues. Trimming shortened V by 2 bases and J by 3 bases, and 11 bases separated the two germline ends.